The 5 T cell receptor beta chains below all came from one sample that was sequenced in a study of blood T cell repertoires in COVID-19. The data were produced by immunoSEQ multiplex PCR, yet TCRdb's version contains in-frame clones alone and is incomplete. The repertoire holds about 98,000 clones, around 84% seen once, with about 2.9% in the top ten. Material: peripheral blood. The receptors derive from a man aged 50 to 60 with active or convalescent COVID-19.

The count of this clone is one. The CDR3 DNA follows: TGTGCCAGTAGTCCTGACTTCTATCAGCCCCAGCATTTT. It encodes CASSPDFYQPQHF. The chain has TRBV19 and TRBJ1-5; D ambiguous. Germline V lookup: CDR1 LNHDA, CDR2 SQIVND (reference sequence). Deletions cut 5 bases from V and 5 bases from J, with 10 bases between. The CDR3 length is 13 residues.

This chain uses TRBV5-5 with TRBJ1-3; D unresolved. The V end lost 0 bases, the J end lost 0 bases, and 10 bases lay between the germline ends. The CDR3 has 16 amino acids. Per the germline V gene, CDR1 is SGHKS and CDR2 is YYEKEE (reference sequence). CDR3 nucleotides: TGTGCCAGCAGCTTGGACGGACTCAGCTCTGGAAACACCATATATTTT. Translation gives CASSLDGLSSGNTIYF.

This rearrangement joins TRBV5-1 to TRBJ2-3, with a weak D call TRBD1 (6 bases). V lost 2 bases and J 4 bases, leaving 8 bases between the germline ends. In germline, CDR1 is SGHRS, CDR2 YFSETQ. The CDR3 covers 13 residues. The chain's CDR3 is CASSLEGADTQYF. The CDR3, as DNA: TGCGCCAGCAGCTTAGAGGGGGCAGATACGCAGTATTTT.

V usage is TRBV7-2 and J usage is TRBJ2-3; no definite D call. The V gene lost 0 bases and the J gene lost 0 bases, with 7 bases spanning the gap. The CDR3 length is 15 residues. From germline, CDR1 is SGHTA and CDR2 FQGNSA. The CDR3 region is CASSLARSSTDTQYF. CDR3 nucleotide sequence: TGTGCCAGCAGCTTAGCCAGGTCTAGCACAGATACGCAGTATTTT.

The genes are TRBV2 and TRBJ2-3, with D maybe TRBD2 (5 bases). Trimming removed 6 bases from V and 0 bases from J, with 7 bases in between. Germline loops: CDR1 SNHLY, CDR2 FYNNEI. The CDR3 is 13 residues long. The CDR3 sequence is CASRRGSTDTQYF. CDR3 coding DNA: TGTGCCAGCAGACGGGGTAGCACAGATACGCAGTATTTT.